This TCR beta chain was retrieved from a study of blood T cell repertoires in COVID-19. This CDR3 is 17 amino acids long. Germline values: CDR1 KGHDR, CDR2 SFDVKD. J lost 0 bases, V lost 9 bases, and 10 bases had no gene match. The data were produced by immunoSEQ multiplex PCR, yet TCRdb's version contains in-frame clones alone and is incomplete. This table holds 350,000 to 450,000 clones, approximately 86% found once. The sequenced material came from peripheral blood. V usage is TRBV24-1 and J usage is TRBJ1-4, with 9 bases lining up with TRBD1. This receptor was taken from a human donor in a cohort sampled during active COVID-19. The CDR3 here is CATRDRAYFATNEKLFF. CDR3 bases: TGTGCCACCCGGGACAGGGCATACTTTGCAACTAATGAAAAACTGTTTTTT.